This T cell receptor (beta chain) was identified in a study of cytomegalovirus exposure and HLA in healthy donors. Study context: A data release that came early held 80 million or so unique TCRs from HLA-typed donors. Study-level points and caveats: In vitro data verified a few CMV-associated chains as specific for CMV antigens.

A single count supports this clone. Its antigen is not known. The PCR contained 60 Vbeta and 13 Jbeta primers. The assay was immunoSEQ multiplex PCR, and TCRdb's table has in-frame clones only and misses some. The sample lists about 90,000 clones; 70% were seen once. There are 12 residues in the CDR3. Per germline, CDR1 LNHNV and CDR2 YYDKDF (reference sequence). Trimming removed 11 bases from V and 9 bases from J; junction bases left unmatched: 9. The source is a woman aged 50 to 60 in good health and CMV-seropositive. J is TRBJ2-1 and V is TRBV15; 8 bases match TRBD1. The specimen was PBMCs. The CDR3 protein is CASGQVRREQFF. The DNA for the CDR3 is TGTGCCTCGGGACAGGTTAGACGTGAGCAGTTCTTC.